These 23 T cell receptor beta chains were sequenced from one sample in a study of post-analysis software for immune sequencing data. Unique molecular identifiers were carried by the TCR beta cDNA libraries. TCRdb passed the PCR reads through MiXCR, listing each CDR3 protein once. The sample includes some 800,000 distinct CDR3 sequences, about 45% of them seen just once. Which antigens these TCRs recognize remains unknown. Broader study findings: Included in a set of roughly five TRBV segments more frequent in patients than controls were TRBV5-6, TRBV5-1 and TRBV20-1.

Source material: blood. The receptors stem from a girl aged 5-17 years with multiple sclerosis.

This chain uses TRBV20-1 with TRBJ1-1, with a possible D match to TRBD1 (5 bases). This CDR3 is built from 15 residues. The germline V gene has CDR1 DFQATT and CDR2 SNEGSKA (reference sequence). V lost 6 bases and J lost 0, with 17 bases in between. The CDR3 protein is CSALRQLLMNTEAFF. The CDR3 nucleotides read TGCAGTGCCCTACGACAGCTACTCATGAACACTGAAGCTTTCTTT.

This chain uses TRBV7-8 with TRBJ2-7, with 14 bases aligning to TRBD2. The CDR3 has 18 amino acids. Germline V gene lookup returns CDR1 SGHVS and CDR2 FQNEAQ. Germline trimming cut 5 bases from V and 6 bases from J; bases unmatched to any gene: 15. In DNA form, the CDR3 reads TGTGCCAGCAGCCTTCGGGACAAGACTAGCGGGAGGGCCGGCGAGCAGTACTTC. This encodes CASSLRDKTSGRAGEQYF. The full variable domain, completed using reference TRBV7-8 and TRBJ2-7, is GAGVSQSPRYKVAKRGQDVALRCDPISGHVSLFWYQQALGQGPEFLTYFQNEAQLDKSGLPSDRFFAERPEGSVSTLKIQRTQQEDSAVYLCASSLRDKTSGRAGEQYFGPGTRLTVT.

J is TRBJ1-6 and V is TRBV2; possible D gene TRBD1, 5 bases. CDR3 length equals 12 residues. CDR1 SNHLY and CDR2 FYNNEI come from the germline V gene. Deletions cut 6 bases from V and 10 bases from J, with 10 bases between. The CDR3 nucleotides read TGTGCCAGCAGGGTAGGGGAATCACCCCTCCACTTT. Translated: CASRVGESPLHF.

The chain uses TRBV25-1 and TRBJ2-4, with no clear D. Looked up from germline, CDR1 is MGHDK and CDR2 is SYGVNS. The V and J ends lost 4 bases and 5 bases respectively, with 6 bases between them. The CDR3 extends over 12 amino acids. The CDR3, as DNA: TGTGCCAGCAGTGGGCTAGAAAACATTCAGTACTTC. This gives the protein CASSGLENIQYF.

V is TRBV27 and J is TRBJ1-5; D not certain. The length of the CDR3 is 15 residues. Trimming left V 5 bases short and J 0 bases short, with 11 bases between. Germline CDR1 MNHEY, CDR2 SMNVEV (reference sequence). CDR3 sequence (DNA): TGTGCCAGCAGTCGAACGACAAATAGCAATCAGCCCCAGCATTTT. Translating it yields CASSRTTNSNQPQHF.

In its sample, this clonotype was seen a few times. The chain links TRBV10-3 to TRBJ2-7; D might be TRBD1 (5 bases). This CDR3 spans 15 amino acids. V was trimmed by 7 bases and J by 3 bases, leaving 19 bases between them. Germline V lookup: CDR1 ENHRY, CDR2 SYGVKD. The CDR3 DNA is TGTGCCATCAAGGGTTTAAAGGGGCAGGTCTACGAGCAGTACTTC. It translates to CAIKGLKGQVYEQYF.

The chain couples TRBV6-6 to TRBJ1-1; no clear D gene. Germline values: CDR1 MNHNY, CDR2 SVGAGI (reference sequence). The CDR3 totals 14 residues. Trimming stripped 8 bases from V and 4 bases from J, with 17 bases between. The CDR3 sequence: CASGQSYRGTEAFF. In DNA, the CDR3 is TGTGCCAGCGGGCAGAGCTACCGTGGCACTGAAGCTTTCTTT.

The chain joins TRBV4-1 to TRBJ2-7; TRBD1 is a possible D gene (6 bases). Trimming shortened V by 0 bases and J by 2 bases, and 11 bases separated the two germline ends. The V gene's germline CDR1 is MGHRA and CDR2 YSYEKL. The CDR3 contains 15 residues. CDR3 nucleotides: TGCGCCAGCAGCCAAGACAGGGGAATACCCTACGAGCAGTACTTC. Amino acid sequence: CASSQDRGIPYEQYF.

The chain couples TRBV12-3 or TRBV12-4 to TRBJ1-4; 9 positions agree with TRBD1. The CDR3 runs 16 residues. Germline trimming cut 6 bases from V and 10 bases from J; bases unmatched to any gene: 15. The CDR3 region has the DNA TGTGCCAGCAGATGGGAATTACAGGGGGCACAGGGAAAACTGTTTTTT. Amino acids: CASRWELQGAQGKLFF.

This clonotype was recorded only once. The chain couples TRBV20-1 to TRBJ2-1; tentative D call: TRBD2 (5 bases). This CDR3 is 12 amino acids long. CDR1 is DFQATT and CDR2 is SNEGSKA in the germline V gene (reference sequence). With 3 bases removed from V and 6 bases from J, the gap between germline ends came to 9 bases. DNA for the CDR3: TGCAGTGCTAGGCGACTATCCAATGAGCAGTTCTTC. Its protein is CSARRLSNEQFF.

CDR3 in DNA: TGCAGTGCTAGAGCCCCTAGTTTGTCCTACGAGCAGTACTTC. Its translation is CSARAPSLSYEQYF. The V call is TRBV20-1, the J call TRBJ2-7; no clear D. The V end lost 1 base, the J end lost 1 base, and 11 bases lay between the germline ends. The CDR3 contains 14 residues. Germline assignment: CDR1 DFQATT and CDR2 SNEGSKA (reference sequence).

The chain has TRBV7-2 and TRBJ1-1; 9 nucleotides line up with TRBD1. CDR3 length equals 16 residues. V dropped 1 base and J dropped 5; count of bases not matched to a gene: 8. Per germline, CDR1 SGHTA and CDR2 FQGNSA. The CDR3 bases are TGTGCCAGCAGCTTAGACGACAGGGGGTGGTATACTGAAGCTTTCTTT. Its translation is CASSLDDRGWYTEAFF.

The CDR3 nucleotides read TGTGCCAGCAGTGCCCGGGCTAGCGGGAGCGGAAGTAGGCAGTATTTT. Translation: CASSARASGSGSRQYF. This chain joins TRBV12-3 or TRBV12-4 and TRBJ2-3; 10 nucleotides align to TRBD2. V was clipped by 5 bases and J by 11 bases; unmatched bases: 16. The CDR3 contains 16 residues.

V gene TRBV7-2 combines with J gene TRBJ2-3, with D possibly being TRBD1 or TRBD2 (5 bases each). Per the germline V gene, CDR1 is SGHTA and CDR2 is FQGNSA. The CDR3 totals 15 residues. Trimming took off 8 bases at V and 7 bases at J, with 22 bases between the two ends. Here the CDR3 DNA reads TGTGCCAGCTCCGATCCTCCGGGACGCTCCTATACGCAGTATTTT. Its protein product is CASSDPPGRSYTQYF.

The chain joins TRBV3-1 to TRBJ2-5, with 12 bases identical to TRBD2. V shed 1 base and J 3 bases; nucleotides not matched to a gene: 9. Looked up from germline, CDR1 is LGHDT and CDR2 is YNNKEL (reference sequence). CDR3 size: 18 residues. The CDR3 spells CASSQAPKTSGSKETQYF. CDR3 sequence (DNA): TGTGCCAGCAGCCAAGCCCCCAAGACTAGCGGGAGTAAAGAGACCCAGTACTTC.

The sample holds a few counts of this clonotype. This chain connects TRBV29-1 to TRBJ1-1; 7 nucleotides match TRBD1. Germline CDR1 SQVTM, CDR2 ANQGSEA. The CDR3 is 14 amino acids. The trim removed 6 bases at V and 0 bases at J, leaving 7 bases unmatched. The chain's CDR3 is CSVLRTGLNTEAFF. The CDR3 DNA is TGCAGCGTCCTACGGACAGGTCTGAACACTGAAGCTTTCTTT.

The J gene is TRBJ2-7, the V gene TRBV9; TRBD2 aligns across 13 bases. The CDR3 runs to 16 residues. Per the germline V gene, CDR1 is SGDLS and CDR2 is YYNGEE. V lost 0 bases, J lost 5 bases, and 5 bases stayed unmatched. CDR3: CASSVGGTSGTHEQYF. The CDR3 region has the DNA TGTGCCAGCAGCGTAGGAGGGACTAGCGGGACCCACGAGCAGTACTTC.

The rearrangement links TRBV30 to TRBJ2-7; D assignment may be TRBD1 or TRBD2 (5 bases each). Trimming took off 5 bases at V and 6 bases at J, with 17 bases between the two ends. Germline loops: CDR1 GTSNPN, CDR2 SVGIG (reference sequence). The CDR3 runs to 13 residues. The CDR3 is CAWSPGAHGEQYF. The CDR3 DNA sequence: TGTGCCTGGTCCCCCGGGGCTCATGGCGAGCAGTACTTC.

In DNA, the CDR3 is TGCGCCAGCAGCTTGGGGACTCGACCGGGGAATTCCTATAATTCACCCCTCCACTTT. Translation gives CASSLGTRPGNSYNSPLHF. The chain employs TRBV5-1 and TRBJ1-6; no reliable D call. This CDR3 is 19 amino acids long. Germline-derived CDR1 and CDR2 are SGHRS and YFSETQ. Trimming cost V 0 bases and J 1 base, with 17 bases left between them.

This chain connects TRBV20-1 to TRBJ1-5; D unclear. Germline loops: CDR1 DFQATT, CDR2 SNEGSKA (reference sequence). This CDR3 is 14 amino acids long. V gave up 0 bases and J gave up 0 bases, with 6 bases separating them. CDR3 residues: CSARDPYSNQPQHF. The CDR3 nucleotides read TGCAGTGCTAGAGACCCCTATAGCAATCAGCCCCAGCATTTT.

The chain employs TRBV5-1 and TRBJ1-2, with 9 positions matching TRBD1. CDR3 length equals 15 residues. The germline V gene has CDR1 SGHRS and CDR2 YFSETQ. The V segment lost 7 bases and the J segment 4 bases; nucleotides outside the gene matches: 11. The DNA of the CDR3 is TGCGCCAGCTACCCCGGGCGGACAGGGGCCTATGGCTACACCTTC. This translates into CASYPGRTGAYGYTF.

The chain carries TRBV29-1 and TRBJ2-3; 9 positions match TRBD2. Germline V CDR1 and CDR2: SQVTM, ANQGSEA. With 2 bases clipped from V and 1 base from J, the junction kept 1 base outside the gene matches. CDR3 length: 14 amino acids. The CDR3 is CSVELAGRTDTQYF. The CDR3 region has the DNA TGCAGCGTTGAACTAGCGGGACGCACAGATACGCAGTATTTT.

J is TRBJ1-4 and V is TRBV12-3 or TRBV12-4; maybe TRBD1 (6 bases). The CDR3 loop spans 14 amino acids. The ends were cut back, 4 bases at V and 11 bases at J, with 17 bases in the middle. The CDR3 bases are TGTGCCAGCAGTTCCAGCGCCCGGGACAAGAAACTGTTTTTT. It yields the protein CASSSSARDKKLFF.